This T cell receptor beta chain comes out of a study of human T cells and chemical hapten exposure (dated by TCRdb to the early 2020s). With respect to the entire study: For sensitization, 2% DPC in acetone was applied to a 2 cm by 2 cm area of upper inner arm skin. Weekly therapeutic DPC doses were additionally applied to the scalp of patients throughout the roughly 23-week study period. Patch testing was done on the upper back using Finn chambers containing 0.01% DPC, and results were scored after 6 days according to International Contact Dermatitis Research Group standards. The patient cohort, mostly female, included alopecia areata with under or over 50% scalp involvement, alopecia totalis and alopecia universalis. Libraries were combined into a pool for sequencing, and differences in TCR yield between samples came mainly from small differences in library volumes within the pool. In alopecia patients, the study followed how the peripheral blood TCR repertoire changed in vivo over primary and secondary sensitization to diphenylcyclopropenone (DPC), a hapten. Patient blood was sampled pre-sensitization (week 0) and at 2, 6 and about 24 weeks after DPC sensitization. For TCR sequencing, blood came from 25 to 35 alopecia patients at anywhere from one to four time points (pre-sensitization, 2, 6 and 24 weeks).

The library was made by RACE. Reads for this sample came from a NextSeq 500. During library preparation, unique molecular identifiers were attached to individual cDNA molecules so that TCRs could be counted quantitatively and reproducibly. Both TCR alpha and TCR beta chains were sequenced from each blood RNA sample. The study's own analysis went as follows. A median of roughly 98,000 TCRs per sample was observed, with a range of about 23,224 to 750,000. V, J and CDR3 annotation of the TCR reads was performed with the Decombinator software suite. To make PS versus PT1 abundance plots, every sample was subsampled to the same number of TCRs (28,000). TCRs were defined as expanded if absent before sensitization and observed at least eight times at the 2-week time point. Using fastp trimming at Q25 and MiXCR clonotype assembly, TCRdb reanalyzed the public sequencing data and kept in-frame beta chains. Under each unique CDR3 protein, matching rows form one entry showing the most common genes and DNA. These V and J calls originate from TCRdb's pipeline instead of the authors' own analysis. This sample comprises 80,000 to 100,000 distinct CDR3 sequences, 7.5% to 10% of them detected only once. The leading ten clones occupy 2% to 2.5% of the sample.

Paper-wide results and their limitations: Repeated subsampling changed both the strength of the expansion versus patch-test correlation and the threshold at which that correlation became significant. Patch test score correlated positively with the number of PT1 expanded TCRs, reaching significance at thresholds 8, 16 and 32 but not at 4. Expanded TCRs formed significantly more large CDR3 similarity clusters than pre-sensitization or healthy control sets, consistent with antigen-driven responses. Alopecia, a presumed autoimmune disease, was present in all patients, so the immune response of the patients might differ from that of healthy individuals. No change with DPC sensitization was found in the number of TCRs above 1 in 1000 frequency, and no evidence of global repertoire structure alterations was found.

CDR1 and CDR2 (SQVTM, ANQGSEA) derive from the germline V gene. V and J are trimmed by 3 bases and 9 bases, and the gene matches miss 9 bases of the junction. Counted from cysteine to phenylalanine, this CDR3 has 14 amino acids. Left in the record is the CDR3 DNA by itself, 42 bases read in frame from the first base. In its sample, this clonotype was seen a few times. Its antigen is currently not known. Qualities for individual bases were not recorded, and no much larger clone is one base off. Explained via the paper, the time point label denotes: patch test 2, 6 weeks after DPC sensitization. What the treatment or condition label conveys for this sample: therapeutic diphenylcyclopropenone sensitization with weekly scalp DPC. Blood at each patch-test visit was drawn before the patch test was applied. Eligible patients were aged 18 to 70, diagnosed with alopecia, deemed suitable for DPC therapy, and excluded if pregnant. Unfractionated whole blood was collected in Tempus Blood RNA tubes, and total RNA was extracted from that blood.

This TCR derives from a middle-aged woman with alopecia areata. Some clones in this sample may be carry-over from other donors' samples. This specimen was whole blood, taken in connection with sensitization to the hapten diphenylcyclopropenone (DPC). This chain is built from TRBV29-1 and TRBJ2-3; the junction holds 10 bases that match TRBD2. The DNA reads TGCAGCGTTGAGGAGCTAGCGGGAGAGGACACGCAGTATTTT. It codes for CSVEELAGEDTQYF.